What follows is one T cell receptor beta chain and its context. This entry belongs to a study of patients and donors after allogeneic stem cell transplantation. One entry per CDR3 protein, called by TCRdb with MiXCR from the RT-PCR reads. The repertoire holds approximately 160,000 distinct CDR3 sequences, with about 30% as singletons. There are 11 residues in the CDR3. V lost 6 bases to trimming and J lost 3 bases, with 6 bases between them. CDR1 SNHLY and CDR2 FYNNEI come from the germline V gene. Sequencing used blood, either unsorted or a sorted T cell fraction (not recorded which). This TCR was recovered from a human donor who was either an allogeneic HSCT recipient or a stem cell or donor lymphocyte infusion donor (not recorded which). It is not recorded whose cells these are; they may come from a transplant donor. V usage is TRBV2 and J usage is TRBJ2-7, with a weak D call TRBD2 (5 bases). Here the CDR3 reads CASSGIYEQYF. Written as DNA, the CDR3 is TGTGCCAGCAGCGGGATCTACGAGCAGTACTTC.